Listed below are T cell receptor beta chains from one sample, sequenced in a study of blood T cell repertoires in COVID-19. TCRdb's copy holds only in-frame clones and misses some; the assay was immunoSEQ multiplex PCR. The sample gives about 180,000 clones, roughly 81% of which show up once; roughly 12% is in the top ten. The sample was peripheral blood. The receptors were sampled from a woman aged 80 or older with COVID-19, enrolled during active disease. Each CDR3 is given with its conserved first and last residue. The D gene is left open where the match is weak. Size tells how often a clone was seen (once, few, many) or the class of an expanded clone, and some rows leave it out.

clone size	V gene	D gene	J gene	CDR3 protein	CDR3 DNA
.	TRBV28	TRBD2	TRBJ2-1	CASSLAGGYNEQFF	TGTGCCAGCAGTCTAGCGGGAGGCTACAATGAGCAGTTCTTC
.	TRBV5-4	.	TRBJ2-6	CASSLARGSGANVLTF	TGTGCCAGCAGCTTGGCTCGGGGCTCTGGGGCCAACGTCCTGACTTTC
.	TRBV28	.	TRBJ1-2	CASSLSQVNYGYTF	TGTGCCAGCAGTTTATCACAGGTGAACTATGGCTACACCTTC
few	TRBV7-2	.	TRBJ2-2	CASSLAPGLGELFF	TGTGCCAGCAGCTTAGCCCCGGGACTGGGGGAGCTGTTTTTT
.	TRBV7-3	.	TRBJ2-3	CASSLGLNTDTQYF	TGTGCCAGCAGTTTAGGTCTAAACACAGATACGCAGTATTTT
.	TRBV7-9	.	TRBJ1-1	CASSLRSGQNAEAFF	TGTGCCAGCAGCTTACGGTCGGGACAAAACGCTGAAGCTTTCTTT
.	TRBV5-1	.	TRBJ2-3	CASSLGDSLSTDTQYF	TGCGCCAGCAGCTTGGGGGACTCACTTAGCACAGATACGCAGTATTTT
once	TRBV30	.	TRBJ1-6	CAWSPRGGGESSTSSYNSPLHF	TGTGCCTGGAGTCCGCGAGGGGGAGGGGAGAGTTCTACGAGCTCCTATAATTCACCCCTCCACTTT
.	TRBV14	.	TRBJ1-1	CASSQDPGTEAFF	TGTGCCAGCAGCCAAGATCCAGGCACTGAAGCTTTCTTT
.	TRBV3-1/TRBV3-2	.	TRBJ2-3	CASRGGDTQYF	TGTGCCAGCAGAGGGGGAGATACGCAGTATTTT
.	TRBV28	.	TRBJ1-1	CASMVSMNTEAFF	TGTGCCAGCATGGTGAGCATGAACACTGAAGCTTTCTTT
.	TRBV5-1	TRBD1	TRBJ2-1	CASSLSGGTGTYNEQFF	TGCGCCAGCAGCTTGTCCGGAGGGACAGGGACCTACAATGAGCAGTTCTTC
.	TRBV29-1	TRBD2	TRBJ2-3	CSHSLTSGSSDTQYF	TGCAGCCATAGCCTAACTAGCGGGAGTTCAGATACGCAGTATTTT
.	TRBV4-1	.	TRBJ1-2	CASSQTVWSYGYTF	TGCGCCAGCAGCCAAACGGTTTGGAGCTATGGCTACACCTTC
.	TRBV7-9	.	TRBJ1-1	CASSLNYGGEAFF	TGTGCCAGCAGCTTAAACTACGGGGGTGAAGCTTTCTTT
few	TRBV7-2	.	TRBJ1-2	CASSYQGIGYYGYTF	TGTGCCAGCAGCTACCAGGGGATAGGGTATTATGGCTACACCTTC
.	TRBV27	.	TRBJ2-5	CASSPLSGLGYRTQYF	TGTGCCAGCAGCCCACTCTCAGGGCTCGGGTATCGGACCCAGTACTTC
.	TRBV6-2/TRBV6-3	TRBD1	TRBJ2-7	CASSPGQGIVYEQYF	TGTGCCAGCAGTCCGGGACAGGGGATTGTCTACGAGCAGTACTTC
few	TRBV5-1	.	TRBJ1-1	CASSKGGGTEAFF	TGCGCCAGCAGCAAGGGAGGAGGGACTGAAGCTTTCTTT
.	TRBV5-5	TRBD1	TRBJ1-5	CASSATGRWDQPQHF	TGTGCCAGCAGCGCGACAGGGAGGTGGGATCAGCCCCAGCATTTT
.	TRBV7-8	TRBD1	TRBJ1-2	CASSLGATGGGYGYTF	TGTGCCAGCAGCTTAGGCGCGACAGGGGGCGGCTATGGCTACACCTTC
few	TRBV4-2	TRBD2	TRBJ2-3	CASSQVSGGYGDTQYF	TGTGCCAGCAGCCAGGTTAGCGGGGGGTACGGAGATACGCAGTATTTT
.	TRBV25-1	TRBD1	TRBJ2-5	CASTDPQGEETQYF	TGTGCCAGCACCGACCCACAGGGGGAAGAGACCCAGTACTTC
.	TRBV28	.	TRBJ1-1	CASSLGGLAGNTEAFF	TGTGCCAGCAGTTTAGGAGGGTTAGCGGGGAACACTGAAGCTTTCTTT
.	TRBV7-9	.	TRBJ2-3	CASSLSLASTDTQYF	TGTGCCAGCAGCTTATCACTAGCTAGCACAGATACGCAGTATTTT
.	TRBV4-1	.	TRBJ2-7	CASSQTHSPAYEQYF	TGCGCCAGCAGCCAAACTCACTCCCCGGCCTACGAGCAGTACTTC
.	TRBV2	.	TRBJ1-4	CASMLLGAPNEKLFF	TGTGCCAGCATGCTGCTGGGGGCACCTAATGAAAAACTGTTTTTT
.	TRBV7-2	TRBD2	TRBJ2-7	CASSRTSGQSSYEQYF	TGTGCCAGCAGCCGTACTAGCGGGCAATCAAGCTACGAGCAGTACTTC
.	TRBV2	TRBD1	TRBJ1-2	CASSLRQGADHGYTF	TGTGCCAGCAGTCTGCGACAGGGGGCTGATCATGGCTACACCTTC
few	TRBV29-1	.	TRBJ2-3	CSVEWAAQRVDTQYF	TGCAGCGTTGAATGGGCAGCCCAGAGGGTAGATACGCAGTATTTT
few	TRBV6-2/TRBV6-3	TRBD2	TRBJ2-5	CASSSGGRAAQYF	TGTGCCAGCAGTTCGGGGGGTCGAGCGGCCCAGTACTTC
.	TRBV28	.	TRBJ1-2	CASSLAQGGGYTF	TGTGCCAGCAGTTTAGCACAGGGCGGGGGCTACACCTTC
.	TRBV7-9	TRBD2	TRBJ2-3	CASSPWTSGRSDTQYF	TGTGCCAGCAGCCCATGGACTAGCGGGAGGTCAGATACGCAGTATTTT
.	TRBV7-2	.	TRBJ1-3	CASSPTGWGNTIYF	TGTGCCAGCAGTCCTACAGGGTGGGGAAACACCATATATTTT
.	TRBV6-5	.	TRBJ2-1	CASSYVDSYEQFF	TGTGCCAGCAGTTACGTGGACAGTTATGAGCAGTTCTTC
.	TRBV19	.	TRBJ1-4	CASKRTFATNEKLFF	TGTGCCAGTAAGCGGACCTTTGCAACTAATGAAAAACTGTTTTTT
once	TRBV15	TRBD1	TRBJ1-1	CATSTPGQGNTEAFF	TGTGCCACCAGCACACCGGGACAGGGGAACACTGAAGCTTTCTTT
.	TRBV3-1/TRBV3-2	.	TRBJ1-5	CASSWGRGDQPQHF	TGTGCCAGCAGCTGGGGGAGGGGGGATCAGCCCCAGCATTTT
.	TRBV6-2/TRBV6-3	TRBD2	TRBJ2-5	CASSYSSGGFQETQYF	TGTGCCAGCAGTTACTCCAGCGGGGGGTTTCAAGAGACCCAGTACTTC
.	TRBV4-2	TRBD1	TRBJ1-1	CASRDRVNTEAFF	TGTGCCAGCAGAGACAGGGTGAACACTGAAGCTTTCTTT
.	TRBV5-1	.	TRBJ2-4	CASSSTWGRLEVQYF	TGCGCCAGCAGCTCAACATGGGGGCGACTGGAGGTTCAGTACTTC
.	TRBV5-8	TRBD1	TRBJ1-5	CASSFMWDSNQPQHF	TGTGCCAGCAGCTTCATGTGGGACAGTAATCAGCCCCAGCATTTT
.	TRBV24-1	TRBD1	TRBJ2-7	CATSDSTGSSYEQYF	TGTGCCACCAGTGACTCGACAGGGAGCTCCTACGAGCAGTACTTC
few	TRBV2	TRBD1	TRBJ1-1	CASSAFQGVGTEAFF	TGTGCCAGCAGTGCCTTCCAGGGGGTAGGCACTGAAGCTTTCTTT
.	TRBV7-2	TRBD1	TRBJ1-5	CASSPDRDQPQHF	TGTGCCAGCAGCCCAGACAGGGATCAGCCCCAGCATTTT
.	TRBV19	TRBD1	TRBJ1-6	CASSLGRDSSPLHF	TGTGCCAGTAGTCTAGGACGGGACAGTTCACCCCTCCACTTT